The clone carrying this T cell receptor (beta chain) was detected only once. This entry is derived from a study of blood T cell repertoires in COVID-19. The data were produced by immunoSEQ multiplex PCR, yet TCRdb's version contains in-frame clones alone and is incomplete. The sample lists more than 300,000 clones, around 88% seen once, with roughly 1.1% in the top ten. Per germline, CDR1 SNHLY and CDR2 FYNNEI. The CDR3 extends over 13 amino acids. V was trimmed by 6 bases and J by 6 bases, leaving 14 bases between them. The clonotype originates from a woman aged 45-60 years with acute or convalescent COVID-19. Source material: peripheral blood. The V call is TRBV2, the J call TRBJ1-1, with unresolved D. The CDR3 region has the DNA TGTGCCAGCAGCCTTGACTTCGCGCCTGAAGCTTTCTTT. It encodes CASSLDFAPEAFF.